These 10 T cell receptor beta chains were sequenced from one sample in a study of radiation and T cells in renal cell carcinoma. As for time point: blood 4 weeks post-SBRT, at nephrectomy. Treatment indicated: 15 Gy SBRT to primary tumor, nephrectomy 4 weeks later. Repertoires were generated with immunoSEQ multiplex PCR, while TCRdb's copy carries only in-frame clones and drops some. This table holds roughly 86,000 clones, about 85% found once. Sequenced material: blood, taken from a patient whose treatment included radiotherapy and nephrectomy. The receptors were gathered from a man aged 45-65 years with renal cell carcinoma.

The CDR3 reads CASSEALIDYGYTF. DNA for the CDR3: TGTGCCAGCAGTGAAGCGCTTATAGACTATGGCTACACCTTC. V gene TRBV6-1 combines with J gene TRBJ1-2; no definite D call. Germline CDR1 reads MNHNS; CDR2 reads SASEGT. The ends were cut back, 0 bases at V and 3 bases at J, with 8 bases in the middle. CDR3 length equals 14 residues.

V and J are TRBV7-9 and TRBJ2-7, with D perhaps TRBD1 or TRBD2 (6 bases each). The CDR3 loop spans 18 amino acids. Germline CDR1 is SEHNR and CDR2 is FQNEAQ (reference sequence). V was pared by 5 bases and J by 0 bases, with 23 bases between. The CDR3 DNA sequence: TGTGCCAGCAGCCCCGGGGCCGTATCGGGGGCGGCCTCCTACGAGCAGTACTTC. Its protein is CASSPGAVSGAASYEQYF.

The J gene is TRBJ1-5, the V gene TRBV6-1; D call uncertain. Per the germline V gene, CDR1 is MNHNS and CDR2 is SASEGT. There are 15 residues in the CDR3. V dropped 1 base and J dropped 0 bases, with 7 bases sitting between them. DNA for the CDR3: TGTGCCAGCAGTGAAGGGGCCAATAGCAATCAGCCCCAGCATTTT. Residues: CASSEGANSNQPQHF.

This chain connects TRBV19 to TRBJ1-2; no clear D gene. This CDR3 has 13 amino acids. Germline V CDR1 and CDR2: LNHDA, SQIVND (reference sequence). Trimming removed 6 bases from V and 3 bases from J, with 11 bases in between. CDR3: CASRREVHYGYTF. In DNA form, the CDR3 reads TGTGCCAGTAGAAGGGAGGTCCACTATGGCTACACCTTC.

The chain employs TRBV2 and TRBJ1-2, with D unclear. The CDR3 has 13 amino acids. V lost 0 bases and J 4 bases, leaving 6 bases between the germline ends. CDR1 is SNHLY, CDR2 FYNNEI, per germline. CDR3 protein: CASSEALLYGYTF. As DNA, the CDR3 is TGTGCCAGCAGTGAAGCCCTCCTCTATGGCTACACCTTC.

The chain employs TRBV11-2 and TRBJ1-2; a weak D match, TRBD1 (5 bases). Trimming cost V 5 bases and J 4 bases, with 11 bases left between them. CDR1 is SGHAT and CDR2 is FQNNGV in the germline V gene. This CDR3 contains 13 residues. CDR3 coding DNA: TGTGCCAGCAGCCAAGACAGTCTCTATGGCTACACCTTC. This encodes CASSQDSLYGYTF.

The CDR3 here is CSASQRESDTQYF. The CDR3 DNA sequence: TGCAGCGCTTCCCAGCGGGAGTCAGATACGCAGTATTTT. J is TRBJ2-3 and V is TRBV29-1; 8 bases map to TRBD2. This CDR3 is 13 amino acids long. Germline trimming cut 7 bases from V and 4 bases from J; bases unmatched to any gene: 7. Looked up from germline, CDR1 is SQVTM and CDR2 is ANQGSEA.

The CDR3 loop is CASSKQGGNEQFF. CDR3 DNA sequence: TGTGCCAGCAGTAAACAGGGGGGCAATGAGCAGTTCTTC. The chain recombines TRBV6-4 with TRBJ2-1; 8 bases are shared with TRBD1. Looked up from germline, CDR1 is MRHNA and CDR2 is SNTAGT. J lost 6 bases, V lost 5 bases, and 3 bases had no gene match. This CDR3 spans 13 amino acids.

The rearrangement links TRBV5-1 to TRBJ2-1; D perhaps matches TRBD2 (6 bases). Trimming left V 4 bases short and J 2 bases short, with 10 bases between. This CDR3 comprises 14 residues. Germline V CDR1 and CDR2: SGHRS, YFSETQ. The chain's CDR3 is CASSPTRPYNEQFF. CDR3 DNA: TGCGCCAGCAGCCCGACTAGACCCTACAATGAGCAGTTCTTC. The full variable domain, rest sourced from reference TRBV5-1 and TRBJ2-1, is KAGVTQTPRYLIKTRGQQVTLSCSPISGHRSVSWYQQTPGQGLQFLFEYFSETQRNKGNFPGRFSGRQFSNSRSEMNVSTLELGDSALYLCASSPTRPYNEQFFGPGTRLTVL.

The CDR3 coding sequence is TGTGCCAGCAGCGTGGGGCCGGAGCCGATTTACGAGCAGTACTTC. This gives the protein CASSVGPEPIYEQYF. The chain recombines TRBV9 with TRBJ2-7; possibly TRBD1 for D (5 bases). This CDR3 spans 15 amino acids. V was clipped by 2 bases and J by 4 bases, with 16 bases between them. CDR1 is SGDLS and CDR2 is YYNGEE in the germline V gene.